This entry describes one T cell receptor (beta chain). Germline V gene sequence: CDR1 LNHDA, CDR2 SQIVND (reference sequence). The CDR3 loop spans 16 amino acids. The V gene lost 2 bases and the J gene lost 1 base, with 12 bases spanning the gap. Assignment of participants to cohorts was predicated upon participant-reported clinical history. This specimen comes from a study of blood T cell repertoires in COVID-19. At the level of the study: Specimens from acute and convalescent COVID-19 originated in the United States, Italy and Spain.

The repertoire was sequenced with immunoSEQ multiplex PCR; TCRdb's copy has only in-frame clones and lacks some. Of about 240,000 clones detected, roughly 89% appear once; the ten largest clones hold approximately 2.4%. The TCR comes from a woman in her twenties or thirties with acute COVID-19. The sample taken for sequencing was PBMCs or T cells enriched from blood (not recorded which). The J gene is TRBJ1-5, the V gene TRBV19; D is undetermined. The CDR3 nucleotides are TGTGCCAGTAGTATACTGGAGGACGGGAGCAATCAGCCCCAGCATTTT. Residues: CASSILEDGSNQPQHF. The full variable domain, completed using reference TRBV19 and TRBJ1-5, is DGGITQSPKYLFRKEGQNVTLSCEQNLNHDAMYWYRQDPGQGLRLIYYSQIVNDFQKGDIAEGYSVSREKKESFPLTVTSAQKNPTAFYLCASSILEDGSNQPQHFGDGTRLSIL.